A selection of T cell receptor beta chains follows, all from one sample in a study of beta chain features in type 1 diabetes. Repertoires were generated with immunoSEQ multiplex PCR, while TCRdb's copy carries only in-frame clones and drops some. The data show approximately 26,000 clones, 65% seen once. What was sequenced was Tregs from blood. The receptors shown here come from a woman in her 30s with type 1 diabetes. Both conserved end residues are trimmed from each CDR3. Fields, in order: V gene, CDR3 protein.

V: TRBV5-4; CDR3: ASSLVVRQGAGETQY
V: TRBV29-1; CDR3: SVELAGGAMGYT
V: TRBV28; CDR3: ASSTPGTGGTDTQY
V: TRBV6-1; CDR3: ASQLYGTGEETQY
V: TRBV4-2; CDR3: ASSRGLIYEQY
V: TRBV2; CDR3: ASRELAGGVGKETQY
V: TRBV9; CDR3: ASSVVGLAGDTQY
V: TRBV5-1; CDR3: ASSREGGDTQY
V: TRBV10-3; CDR3: ATSGTETYGYT
V: TRBV4-2; CDR3: ASSREISGTEQF
V: TRBV19; CDR3: ASRDRAADTQY
V: TRBV19; CDR3: ASSMPGLGNTGELF
V: TRBV28; CDR3: ASSFGGRISGANVLT
V: TRBV18; CDR3: ASSPNFLDEQY
V: TRBV18; CDR3: ASNQQQGDYGYT
V: TRBV7-9; CDR3: ASSLAQVAGANVLT
V: TRBV20-1; CDR3: SGGSDTQY
V: TRBV11-2; CDR3: ASSSGLAESTDTQY
V: TRBV27; CDR3: ASRETGARKTQY
V: TRBV11-2; CDR3: ASSRGRRSSYNEQF
V: TRBV7-8; CDR3: ASSLGGTGTGNTIY
V: TRBV5-1; CDR3: ASATTGAPQETQY
V: TRBV5-1; CDR3: ASRNAGGNTQY
V: TRBV9; CDR3: ASSSGTSGIRTYNEQF
V: TRBV19; CDR3: ASSIGQPNTGELF
V: TRBV28; CDR3: ASSPLGQGSIREQY
V: TRBV18; CDR3: ASSPQWTANTEAF
V: TRBV11-1; CDR3: ASSLSGGPYEQY
V: TRBV11-1; CDR3: ASSRRQGGTGELF
V: TRBV5-8; CDR3: ASSLQGVSYEQY
V: TRBV5-1; CDR3: ASSSSGEANEQF
V: TRBV7-9; CDR3: ASSLAGTANGYT
V: TRBV18; CDR3: ASGSGSLYEQY
V: TRBV7-8; CDR3: ASSPGGGTTDTQY
V: TRBV7-2; CDR3: ASSLGGADRGQDTQY
V: TRBV14; CDR3: ASSQVLPGELF
V: TRBV6-1; CDR3: ASMAGRNYGYT
V: TRBV27; CDR3: ASSSILGQRSGNTIY
V: TRBV5-4; CDR3: ASSLQVSNEQF
V: TRBV7-9; CDR3: ASGTGMGNQPQH
V: TRBV5-6; CDR3: ASSGRAGRGSTDTQY
V: TRBV28; CDR3: ASSSRHVSYNEQF
V: TRBV4-1; CDR3: ASSQRTSGRGTGELF
V: TRBV10-3; CDR3: AISESVQQPQH
V: TRBV6-5; CDR3: ASSFDRGSYEQY
V: TRBV7-9; CDR3: ASSPTQGAQETQY
V: TRBV5-1; CDR3: ASSLDRGTYEQY
V: TRBV18; CDR3: ASSPAGQGYGYT
V: TRBV5-1; CDR3: ASSHTGTGDSPLH
V: TRBV6-1; CDR3: AIMRAGANNEQF